This TCR beta chain was observed in a study of response to subunit inactivated influenza vaccine. Study results and caveats: It was the authors' suggestion that each seasonal influenza vaccination recruits few new T cells.

A word on this clonotype: The antigen remains unidentified.

TCRdb re-called the RT-PCR reads through MiXCR, storing one row per CDR3 protein. The table has about 520,000 distinct CDR3 sequences, about 25% seen once. The CDR3 is 13 residues long. Trimming stripped 1 base from V and 5 bases from J, with 11 bases between. Germline-derived CDR1 and CDR2 are DFQATT and SNEGSKA (reference sequence). Sample: CD4+ T cells sorted from PBMCs, taken more than 4 days after vaccination. V and J are TRBV20-1 and TRBJ2-5; D possibly corresponds to TRBD2 (6 bases). This TCR was recovered from a man aged 45 to 65 who received an inactivated influenza vaccine. The CDR3 DNA reads TGCAGTGCTAGAGTCGGGACTCAGGAGACCCAGTACTTC. Translating it yields CSARVGTQETQYF.